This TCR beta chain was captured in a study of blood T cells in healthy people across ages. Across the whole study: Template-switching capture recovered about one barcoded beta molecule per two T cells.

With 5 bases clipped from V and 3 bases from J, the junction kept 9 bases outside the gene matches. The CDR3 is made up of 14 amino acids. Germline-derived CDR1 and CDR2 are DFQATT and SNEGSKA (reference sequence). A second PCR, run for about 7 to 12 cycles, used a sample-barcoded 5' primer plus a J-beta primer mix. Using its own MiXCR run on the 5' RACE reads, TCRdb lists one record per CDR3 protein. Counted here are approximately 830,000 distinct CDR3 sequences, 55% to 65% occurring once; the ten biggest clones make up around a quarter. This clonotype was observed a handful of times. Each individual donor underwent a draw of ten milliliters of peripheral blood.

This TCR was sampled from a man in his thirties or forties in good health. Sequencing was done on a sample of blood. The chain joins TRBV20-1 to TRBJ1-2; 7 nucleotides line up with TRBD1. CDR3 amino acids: CSALTSRGDYGYTF. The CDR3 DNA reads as TGCAGTGCTCTAACGAGCAGGGGGGACTATGGCTACACCTTC.